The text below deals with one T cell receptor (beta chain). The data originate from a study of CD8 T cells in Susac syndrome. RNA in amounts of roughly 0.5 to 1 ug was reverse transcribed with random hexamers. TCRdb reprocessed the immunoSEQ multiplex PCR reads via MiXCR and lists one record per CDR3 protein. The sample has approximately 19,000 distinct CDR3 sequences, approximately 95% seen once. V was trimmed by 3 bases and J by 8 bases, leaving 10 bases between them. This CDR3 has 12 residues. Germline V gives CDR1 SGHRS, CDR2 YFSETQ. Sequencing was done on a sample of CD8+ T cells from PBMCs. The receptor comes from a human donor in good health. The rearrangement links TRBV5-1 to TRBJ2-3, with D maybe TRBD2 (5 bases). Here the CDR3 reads CASSWTGVTQYF. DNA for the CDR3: TGCGCCAGCAGCTGGACCGGGGTTACGCAGTATTTT.